This TCR beta chain was identified in a study of beta chain features in type 1 diabetes. Study-wide results and limits: VDJ junctions sequenced from type 1 diabetes patients showed fewer insertions and more deletions. TCRB CDR3s were moderately but significantly shorter in Type 1 diabetes patients in all four CD4+ subsets.

CDR1 is SGHNT and CDR2 is YYREEE in the germline V gene (reference sequence). V lost 1 base to trimming and J lost 4 bases, with 4 bases between them. The CDR3 runs 12 residues. The study reverse transcribed the entire isolated RNA, so it sequenced expressed TCRB transcripts. Method: immunoSEQ multiplex PCR; TCRdb's copy keeps in-frame clones and lacks some. The table shows under 300,000 clones, with approximately 24% occurring only once. In regard to this clone: The target antigen is unknown.

Material for sequencing was naive CD4+ T cells from blood. The V gene is TRBV5-4, the J gene TRBJ2-3, with D uncertain. This clonotype was obtained from a woman aged 30 to 39 with type 1 diabetes. The CDR3, as DNA: TGTGCCAGCAGCTTGCGGTCAGATACGCAGTATTTT. This encodes CASSLRSDTQYF.